This T cell receptor (beta chain) is from a study of Graves' ophthalmopathy and Graves' hyperthyroidism. General study points: As the model predicted ophthalmopathy progression, it achieved a sensitivity of 70% to 71% and a specificity of 72.22%. Also, most clonotypes expanded in the thyroid above 0.001 frequency appeared in blood.

Using RNA transcripts, the TCR beta CDR3 regions were amplified. The library came from an HTBI-primed first-round RT-PCR and a second-round multiplex PCR. TCRdb re-analysed the multiplex PCR reads in MiXCR, keeping a single row per CDR3 protein. The sample contains about 1.2 million distinct CDR3 sequences, about 38% of which appear only once. To note about this clonotype: Antigen specificity is unknown.

The CDR3 length is 13 residues. Germline V gives CDR1 KGHDR, CDR2 SFDVKD. The trim removed 5 bases at V and 9 bases at J, leaving 8 bases unmatched. Among the exclusions were patients with other autoimmune diseases, uncontrolled infections, pregnancy or lactation. Serum thyroxine and TRAb, along with clinical symptoms, thyroid ultrasound and orbital computed tomography, were what diagnosis relied on. The source of this sequence is an adult man with Graves' hyperthyroidism. This sequence joins TRBV24-1 and TRBJ2-5; 7 bases fit TRBD2. The material sequenced was peripheral blood or thyroid tissue (not recorded which). DNA for the CDR3: TGTGCCACCAGTGTCTCGGGGGGTCAGCCCCAGTACTTC. Translation gives CATSVSGGQPQYF.